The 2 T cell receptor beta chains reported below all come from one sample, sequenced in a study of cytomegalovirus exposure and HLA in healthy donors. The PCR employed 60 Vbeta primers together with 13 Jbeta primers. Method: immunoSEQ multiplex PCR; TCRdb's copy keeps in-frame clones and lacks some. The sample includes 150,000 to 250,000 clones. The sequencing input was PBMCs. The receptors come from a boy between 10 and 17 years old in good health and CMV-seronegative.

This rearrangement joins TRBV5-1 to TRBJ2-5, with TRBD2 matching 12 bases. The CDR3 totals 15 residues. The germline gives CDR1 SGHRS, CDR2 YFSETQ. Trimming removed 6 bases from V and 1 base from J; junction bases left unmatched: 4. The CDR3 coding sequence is TGCGCCAGCACCGGACTAGCGGGGTCCCAAGAGACCCAGTACTTC. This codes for CASTGLAGSQETQYF.

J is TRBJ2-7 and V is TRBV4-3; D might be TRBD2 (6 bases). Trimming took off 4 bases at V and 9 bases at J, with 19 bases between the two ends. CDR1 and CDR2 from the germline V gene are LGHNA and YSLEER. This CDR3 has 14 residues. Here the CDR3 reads CASSPVREVGGQYF. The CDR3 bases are TGCGCCAGCAGCCCGGTAAGAGAAGTCGGGGGGCAGTACTTC.